This T cell receptor (beta chain) was sequenced during a study of cytomegalovirus exposure and HLA in healthy donors. The study's findings and limits: The classifier reportedly diagnosed cytomegalovirus status with high specificity and sensitivity. 150 to 200 TCR beta chains were listed as cytomegalovirus-associated.

All donors participated as healthy donors of bone marrow. The V segment lost 3 bases and the J segment 2 bases; nucleotides outside the gene matches: 2. From germline, CDR1 is SGHRS and CDR2 YFSETQ. The CDR3 sequence is 14 residues long. This PCR relied on a set of 60 Vbeta primers and 13 Jbeta primers. Repertoires were generated with immunoSEQ multiplex PCR, while TCRdb's copy carries only in-frame clones and drops some. The sample yields some 150,000 clones, around 76% seen once. Only a few counts were recorded for this clone. The antigen is unknown. Specimen: PBMCs. This TCR came from a woman in her twenties or thirties in good health and CMV-seropositive. V and J are TRBV5-1 and TRBJ2-7; TRBD2 agrees at 10 bases. CDR3: CASSSSGGAYEQYF. DNA of the CDR3: TGCGCCAGCAGCTCAAGCGGGGGGGCCTACGAGCAGTACTTC.